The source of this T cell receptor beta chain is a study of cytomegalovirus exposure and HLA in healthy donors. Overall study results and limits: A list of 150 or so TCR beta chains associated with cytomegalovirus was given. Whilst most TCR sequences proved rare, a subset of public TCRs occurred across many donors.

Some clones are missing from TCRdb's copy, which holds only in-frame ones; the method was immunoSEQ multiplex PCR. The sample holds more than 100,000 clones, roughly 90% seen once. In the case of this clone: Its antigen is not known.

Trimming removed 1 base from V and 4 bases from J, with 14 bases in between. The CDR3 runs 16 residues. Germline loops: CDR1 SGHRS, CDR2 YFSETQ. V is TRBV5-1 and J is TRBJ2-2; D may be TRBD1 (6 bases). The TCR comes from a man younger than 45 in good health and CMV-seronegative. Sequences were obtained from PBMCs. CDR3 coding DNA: TGCGCCAGCAGCTTGTTTGGCAGGGGTAGCACCGGGGAGCTGTTTTTT. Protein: CASSLFGRGSTGELFF.